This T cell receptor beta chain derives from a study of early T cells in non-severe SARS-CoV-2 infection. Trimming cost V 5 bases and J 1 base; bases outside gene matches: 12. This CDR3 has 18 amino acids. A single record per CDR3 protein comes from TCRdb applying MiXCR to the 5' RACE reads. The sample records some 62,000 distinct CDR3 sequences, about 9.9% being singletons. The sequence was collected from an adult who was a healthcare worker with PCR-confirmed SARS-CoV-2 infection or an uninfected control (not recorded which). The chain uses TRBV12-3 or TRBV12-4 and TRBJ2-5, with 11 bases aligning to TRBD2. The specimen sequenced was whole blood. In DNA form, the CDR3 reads TGTGCCAGCAGTCTTAGCGGGGGGGCTCTCAAATTCCAAGAGACCCAGTACTTC. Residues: CASSLSGGALKFQETQYF.